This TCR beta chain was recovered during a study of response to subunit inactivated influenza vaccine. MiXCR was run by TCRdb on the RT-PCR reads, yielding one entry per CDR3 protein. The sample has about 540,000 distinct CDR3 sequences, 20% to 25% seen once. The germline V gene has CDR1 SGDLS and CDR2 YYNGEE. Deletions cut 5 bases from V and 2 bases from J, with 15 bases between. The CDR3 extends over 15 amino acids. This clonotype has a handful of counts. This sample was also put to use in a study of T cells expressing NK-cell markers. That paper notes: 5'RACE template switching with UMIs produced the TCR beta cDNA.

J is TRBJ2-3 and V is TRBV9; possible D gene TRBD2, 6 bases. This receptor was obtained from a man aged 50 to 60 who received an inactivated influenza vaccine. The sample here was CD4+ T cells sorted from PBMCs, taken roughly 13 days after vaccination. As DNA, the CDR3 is TGTGCCAGCAGTTTTCGCGGGGCTTCCACAGATACGCAGTATTTT. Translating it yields CASSFRGASTDTQYF.